These T cell receptor beta chains were read from a single sample in a study of cytomegalovirus exposure and HLA in healthy donors. Measured with immunoSEQ multiplex PCR; TCRdb has only the in-frame clones, and not every one. The table lists approximately 190,000 clones, around 90% of them singletons, with under 1.2% in the top ten. Sample: PBMCs. The receptor set was obtained from a boy aged 2 to 9 in good health and CMV-seronegative. Both conserved end residues are trimmed from each CDR3. A D gene is named only where the DNA matches it firmly.

D gene: TRBD1
J gene: TRBJ2-7
CDR3 length: 13
V gene: TRBV5-1
CDR3 protein: ASSRTGTGTYEQY

D gene: .
J gene: TRBJ2-7
CDR3 length: 12
V gene: TRBV6-5
CDR3 protein: ASSPGTHGDEQY

D gene: TRBD2
J gene: TRBJ2-2
CDR3 length: 12
V gene: TRBV30
CDR3 protein: AWRVAGGTGGLF

D gene: .
J gene: TRBJ1-1
CDR3 length: 11
V gene: TRBV19
CDR3 protein: ASSMDSYTEAF

D gene: TRBD1
J gene: TRBJ2-7
CDR3 length: 11
V gene: TRBV30
CDR3 protein: AWSRTGGNEQY

D gene: TRBD1
J gene: TRBJ2-7
CDR3 length: 13
V gene: TRBV30
CDR3 protein: AWRSGDRGRLRQY

D gene: .
J gene: TRBJ1-5
CDR3 length: 9
V gene: TRBV6-1
CDR3 protein: ASKIPGPQH

D gene: .
J gene: TRBJ1-1
CDR3 length: 11
V gene: TRBV6-1
CDR3 protein: ASSDRENTEAF

D gene: TRBD1
J gene: TRBJ2-7
CDR3 length: 12
V gene: TRBV5-1
CDR3 protein: ASRNRGPVGEQY

D gene: .
J gene: TRBJ1-6
CDR3 length: 15
V gene: TRBV27
CDR3 protein: ASSLLGRRSYNSPLH

D gene: TRBD1
J gene: TRBJ2-7
CDR3 length: 12
V gene: TRBV10-1
CDR3 protein: ASSRDRGPYEQY

D gene: .
J gene: TRBJ1-2
CDR3 length: 12
V gene: TRBV4-1
CDR3 protein: ASSQYDSHYGYT

D gene: .
J gene: TRBJ2-5
CDR3 length: 12
V gene: TRBV5-6
CDR3 protein: ASGSLPRQETQY

D gene: TRBD1
J gene: TRBJ2-6
CDR3 length: 14
V gene: TRBV30
CDR3 protein: AWVGQGASGANVLT

D gene: .
J gene: TRBJ1-4
CDR3 length: 12
V gene: TRBV5-1
CDR3 protein: ASSVGGLIEKLF

D gene: TRBD1
J gene: TRBJ2-7
CDR3 length: 10
V gene: TRBV27
CDR3 protein: ASGDRGYEQY

D gene: TRBD1
J gene: TRBJ1-5
CDR3 length: 12
V gene: TRBV28
CDR3 protein: ASSQDRGRRAQH

D gene: TRBD1
J gene: TRBJ1-3
CDR3 length: 14
V gene: TRBV5-4
CDR3 protein: ASSLSTGGSGNTIY

D gene: .
J gene: TRBJ2-2
CDR3 length: 14
V gene: TRBV5-6
CDR3 protein: ASSLWAPTNTGELF

D gene: TRBD2
J gene: TRBJ2-5
CDR3 length: 13
V gene: TRBV5-1
CDR3 protein: ASSLTGLAGETQY

D gene: .
J gene: TRBJ2-1
CDR3 length: 8
V gene: TRBV20-1
CDR3 protein: SAQAREQF

D gene: .
J gene: TRBJ2-3
CDR3 length: 16
V gene: TRBV14
CDR3 protein: ASSQDVFQGISTDTQY

D gene: TRBD1
J gene: TRBJ1-1
CDR3 length: 13
V gene: TRBV11-2
CDR3 protein: ASSLGQGRYTEAF

D gene: TRBD1
J gene: TRBJ2-7
CDR3 length: 13
V gene: TRBV6-1
CDR3 protein: ASSELAGGNYEQY

D gene: TRBD1
J gene: TRBJ2-3
CDR3 length: 13
V gene: TRBV7-9
CDR3 protein: ASSSGQGAGDTQY

D gene: .
J gene: TRBJ1-2
CDR3 length: 13
V gene: TRBV19
CDR3 protein: ASSIMTATNYGYT

D gene: .
J gene: TRBJ1-1
CDR3 length: 12
V gene: TRBV6-1
CDR3 protein: ASAIGTQNTEAF

D gene: .
J gene: TRBJ1-6
CDR3 length: 14
V gene: TRBV19
CDR3 protein: ASRRQESSYNSPLH

D gene: TRBD2
J gene: TRBJ2-7
CDR3 length: 15
V gene: TRBV28
CDR3 protein: ASSLILGSGRTYEQY

D gene: .
J gene: TRBJ1-1
CDR3 length: 12
V gene: TRBV14
CDR3 protein: ASSQNGRYTEAF

D gene: TRBD2
J gene: TRBJ2-3
CDR3 length: 14
V gene: TRBV2
CDR3 protein: ASSDQLAGVADTQY

D gene: .
J gene: TRBJ2-2
CDR3 length: 13
V gene: TRBV7-2
CDR3 protein: ASSEGAGLTGELF

D gene: TRBD2
J gene: TRBJ2-1
CDR3 length: 13
V gene: TRBV7-9
CDR3 protein: ASSYTSGRNNEQF

D gene: TRBD1
J gene: TRBJ1-2
CDR3 length: 14
V gene: TRBV28
CDR3 protein: ASSRDRDSFNYGYT

D gene: .
J gene: TRBJ2-2
CDR3 length: 16
V gene: TRBV7-9
CDR3 protein: ASSLGRVTQFYTGELF

D gene: .
J gene: TRBJ2-1
CDR3 length: 14
V gene: TRBV7-9
CDR3 protein: ASSLKVASAYNEQF

D gene: TRBD1
J gene: TRBJ1-1
CDR3 length: 12
V gene: TRBV11-1
CDR3 protein: ASSSRGQTPEAF

D gene: .
J gene: TRBJ1-5
CDR3 length: 13
V gene: TRBV6-6
CDR3 protein: ASSYRQIRNQPQH

D gene: TRBD2
J gene: TRBJ2-3
CDR3 length: 14
V gene: TRBV4-2
CDR3 protein: ASNQASGELTDTQY

D gene: .
J gene: TRBJ1-5
CDR3 length: 12
V gene: TRBV28
CDR3 protein: ASSFPDRRQPQH

D gene: TRBD1
J gene: TRBJ1-2
CDR3 length: 11
V gene: TRBV6-4
CDR3 protein: ASSDSNRGGYT

D gene: .
J gene: TRBJ1-1
CDR3 length: 14
V gene: TRBV11-1
CDR3 protein: ASSSPLPTGDTEAF

D gene: TRBD1
J gene: TRBJ2-5
CDR3 length: 15
V gene: TRBV5-1
CDR3 protein: ASSWDRGLLTGETQY

D gene: TRBD1
J gene: TRBJ2-3
CDR3 length: 13
V gene: TRBV7-2
CDR3 protein: ASSPGGPSTDTQY

D gene: TRBD1
J gene: TRBJ1-2
CDR3 length: 13
V gene: TRBV27
CDR3 protein: ASSVGTGDVYGYT

D gene: .
J gene: TRBJ1-1
CDR3 length: 11
V gene: TRBV2
CDR3 protein: ASSAAENTEAF

D gene: .
J gene: TRBJ1-1
CDR3 length: 13
V gene: TRBV27
CDR3 protein: ASSLSGTPNTEAF

D gene: TRBD1
J gene: TRBJ2-3
CDR3 length: 15
V gene: TRBV2
CDR3 protein: ASSPMGQGTSTDTQY

D gene: TRBD1
J gene: TRBJ2-7
CDR3 length: 12
V gene: TRBV28
CDR3 protein: AAARDRGEREQY

D gene: TRBD2
J gene: TRBJ2-5
CDR3 length: 14
V gene: TRBV7-9
CDR3 protein: ASSLGGGRSVETQY

D gene: TRBD1
J gene: TRBJ1-1
CDR3 length: 15
V gene: TRBV10-3
CDR3 protein: AISESRRGQGVTEAF

D gene: TRBD1
J gene: TRBJ2-5
CDR3 length: 10
V gene: TRBV29-1
CDR3 protein: SVGTGQETQY

D gene: .
J gene: TRBJ1-5
CDR3 length: 16
V gene: TRBV27
CDR3 protein: ASSTARGGEYSNQPQH

D gene: TRBD2
J gene: TRBJ2-5
CDR3 length: 14
V gene: TRBV27
CDR3 protein: ASSLQAGVYQETQY

D gene: .
J gene: TRBJ1-6
CDR3 length: 13
V gene: TRBV5-6
CDR3 protein: ASSSVVGRNSPLH